The 9 T cell receptor beta chains below were found in one sample sequenced in a study of CD4 and CD8 cells across lung adenocarcinoma regions. Each CDR3 protein gets one entry after TCRdb re-called the PCR reads with MiXCR. The table lists roughly 25,000 distinct CDR3 sequences, 50% to 55% of them singletons. Source material: CD8+ T cells from the center of a lung tumor. The receptors shown here come from a male donor with lung adenocarcinoma. The CD4 and CD8 labels of this study may be unreliable.

The CDR3 coding sequence is TGTGCCAGCAGCGGACAGGGGGCCGGAAACTACAATGAGCAGTACTTC. Residues: CASSGQGAGNYNEQYF. The V call is TRBV5-6, the J call TRBJ2-5; 11 bases align to TRBD1. V lost 4 bases, J lost 11 bases, and 16 bases stayed unmatched. CDR3 length: 16 amino acids. The V gene's germline CDR1 is SGHDT and CDR2 YYEEEE.

The chain carries TRBV6-1 and TRBJ2-2, with a possible D match to TRBD2 (5 bases). CDR1 is MNHNS and CDR2 is SASEGT in the germline V gene. Trimming took 4 bases from V and 9 from J, leaving 9 bases between them. The CDR3 has 12 residues. Here the CDR3 reads CASSGRARELFF. For the CDR3, the DNA is TGTGCCAGCAGTGGGCGGGCCAGGGAGCTGTTTTTT.

This clonotype has only a few counts. V and J are TRBV27 and TRBJ2-1; 11 bases match TRBD2. Germline-derived CDR1 and CDR2 are MNHEY and SMNVEV (reference sequence). The V segment lost 7 bases and the J segment 7 bases; nucleotides outside the gene matches: 3. This CDR3 contains 13 residues. CDR3 sequence reads: CASTLAGGNEQFF. CDR3 nucleotides: TGTGCCAGCACCTTAGCGGGAGGGAATGAGCAGTTCTTC.

This clonotype was picked up many times. The V and J genes are TRBV7-2 and TRBJ2-5, with 7 bases that match TRBD1. The end of the DNA aligns better with TRBJ2-7, so the J call may be wrong. CDR1 is SGHTA and CDR2 is FQGNSA in the germline V gene. CDR3 length equals 15 residues. The CDR3 loop is CASSFWQGDSYEQYF. CDR3 coding DNA: TGTGCCAGCAGCTTCTGGCAGGGGGACTCCTACGAGCAGTACTTC.

In its sample, this clonotype was seen many times. V gene TRBV5-1 combines with J gene TRBJ2-2, with 7 bases aligning to TRBD1. With V trimmed by 4 bases and J by 6 bases, 3 bases remained unmatched. Germline CDR1 and CDR2: SGHRS and YFSETQ. The CDR3 contains 13 residues. For the CDR3, the DNA is TGCGCCAGCAGCCTACAGGGGCCCGGGGAGCTGTTTTTT. It yields the protein CASSLQGPGELFF.

V usage is TRBV6-1 and J usage is TRBJ2-5, with D perhaps given as TRBD1 or TRBD2 (6 bases each). With 11 bases removed from V and 11 bases from J, the gap between germline ends came to 30 bases. This CDR3 has 15 residues. Germline V gene lookup returns CDR1 MNHNS and CDR2 SASEGT. The DNA of the CDR3 is TGTGCCGCGGGGCTCGGGGGCCGGGACCAAGACACTCAGTACTTC. The encoded protein is CAAGLGGRDQDTQYF.

This clonotype came up many times. V usage is TRBV27 and J usage is TRBJ2-1, with no clear D. TRBJ2-5 matches the DNA end more closely, so the J call is doubtful. CDR3 length: 14 residues. The V gene's germline CDR1 is MNHEY and CDR2 SMNVEV (reference sequence). CDR3 sequence reads: CASSSHKRGETQYF. In nucleotides, the CDR3 is TGTGCCAGCAGTTCCCATAAGAGAGGAGAGACCCAGTACTTC.

This clonotype was observed a single time. The chain couples TRBV10-1 to TRBJ2-5; D possibly corresponds to TRBD2 (7 bases). Germline V gene data show CDR1 as WNHNN and CDR2 as SYGVQD (reference sequence). V was clipped by 7 bases and J by 11 bases, with 32 bases between them. The CDR3 extends over 17 amino acids. Here the CDR3 DNA reads TGCGCCAGCACAGCGGGGCGCGGGGGCCGTGACCAAGAGATTCAGTACTTC. It encodes CASTAGRGGRDQEIQYF.

This clonotype was found many times. This sequence may be a read error, since a much larger clone differs from it by one base. The chain couples TRBV6-1 to TRBJ2-1; 8 positions match TRBD1. V lost 6 bases, J lost 10 bases, and 5 bases stayed unmatched. CDR1 is MNHNS and CDR2 is SASEGT in the germline V gene. The CDR3 is 12 residues long. For the CDR3, the DNA is TGTGCCAGCAGGGACAGGGCCTACGAGCAGTTCTTC. It translates to CASRDRAYEQFF.